The following is a TCR beta chain sequence with its context. What it binds is not known. This specimen belongs to a study of T cells after yellow fever vaccination. General study findings and limits: Booster samples showed a return of most primary-vaccination clones (roughly 96% CD4, around 88% CD8). Researchers noted that a small share of clonotypes showed up in both CD4 and CD8 compartments. Abundant bulk-population clonotypes could contaminate the FACS-sorted repertoires.

The CDR3 is 13 amino acids. V lost 6 bases and J lost 5, with 13 bases in between. The germline V gene has CDR1 SGHTA and CDR2 FQGNSA. As TCR cDNA was made by 5'RACE template switching, a universal primer site and UMIs were added. In TCRdb, the 5' RACE reads were re-called with MiXCR into one record per CDR3 protein. The sample yields about 400,000 distinct CDR3 sequences, more than 5.5% seen once. This TCR was sampled from a man under 40 who received the YFV17D yellow fever vaccine. Sequencing was performed on PBMCs, taken 5 days after the yellow fever booster vaccination. This chain uses TRBV7-2 with TRBJ2-5; D is perhaps TRBD1 (5 bases). CDR3 region: CASRETPGETQYF. The CDR3 DNA is TGTGCCAGCAGGGAGACTCCAGGGGAGACCCAGTACTTC.